These 26 T cell receptor beta chains came from one sample sequenced in a study of T cell responses to AZD1222 COVID-19 vaccine (dated by TCRdb to the early 2020s). The time point label, as the study defines it: baseline before first vaccination. The library relied on the immunoSEQ multiplex PCR assay. Not all clones reach the TCRdb copy of this immuneACCESS table, which keeps in-frame sequences only. Checked studies attribute under half of the gap to unresolved V genes and leave the rest unexplained. This sample lists under 200,000 clones; roughly 93% were detected once. The top ten clonotypes cover roughly 9.2% of the sample. The input for sequencing was peripheral blood, taken on day 0 of AZD1222 vaccination. These receptors were taken from an adult in good health.

V usage is TRBV24-1 and J usage is TRBJ2-3; the match to TRBD2 covers 9 bases. Looked up from germline, CDR1 is KGHDR and CDR2 is SFDVKD. The CDR3 length is 16 residues. Losses at the gene ends were 4 bases for V and 5 bases for J; bases not matched to a gene: 9. The DNA of the CDR3 is TGTGCCACCAGTGACCCTAGCGGGATAGGTGGAGATACGCAGTATTTT. It is translated as CATSDPSGIGGDTQYF.

V is TRBV19 and J is TRBJ1-1; a possible D gene is TRBD1 (5 bases). V lost 7 bases and J 2 bases, leaving 14 bases between the germline ends. The germline gives CDR1 LNHDA, CDR2 SQIVND (reference sequence). The CDR3 totals 14 residues. The CDR3 loop reads CASKAPGTNTEAFF. The CDR3, as DNA: TGTGCCAGTAAGGCCCCCGGGACCAACACTGAAGCTTTCTTT.

This clone was seen only once. The rearrangement links TRBV6-5 to TRBJ1-1; TRBD1 matches at 7 bases. Germline V gene sequence: CDR1 MNHEY, CDR2 SVGAGI. The V and J ends lost 7 bases and 1 base, in that order; junction bases with no gene match: 3. The CDR3 sequence is 13 residues long. The CDR3 region is CASNRGQNTEAFF. Here the CDR3 DNA reads TGTGCCAGCAACAGGGGACAGAACACTGAAGCTTTCTTT.

Notes on this clone: Other DNA sequences from this sample encode an identical CDR3 as well. The chain joins TRBV24-1 to TRBJ2-3; D is unclear. The CDR3 is 11 amino acids. Germline V CDR1 and CDR2: KGHDR, SFDVKD. Trimming pared 5 bases from V and 5 bases from J, leaving 4 bases between. The CDR3 region has the DNA TGTGCCACCAGTGCAGGAGATACGCAGTATTTT. This translates into CATSAGDTQYF.

This sequence joins TRBV18 and TRBJ2-5, with TRBD2 identical over 7 bases. CDR3 length: 17 amino acids. Losses at the gene ends were 2 bases for V and 0 bases for J; bases not matched to a gene: 9. Germline lookup yields CDR1 KGHSH and CDR2 LQKENI. CDR3 sequence (DNA): TGTGCCAGCTCACCAAGAAGTTGGGGGAGGGACCAAGAGACCCAGTACTTC. Protein sequence: CASSPRSWGRDQETQYF.

The gene calls are TRBV2 and TRBJ2-1; TRBD2 matches 7 bases. The CDR3 length is 14 residues. Germline values: CDR1 SNHLY, CDR2 FYNNEI. V shed 2 bases and J 9 bases; nucleotides not matched to a gene: 7. This CDR3 is CASSETGGSSEQFF. CDR3 DNA: TGTGCCAGCAGTGAAACGGGAGGTAGTAGTGAGCAGTTCTTC.

V gene TRBV6-5 combines with J gene TRBJ2-7; D perhaps matches TRBD2 (6 bases). Trimming took 1 base from V and 3 from J, leaving 16 bases between them. Germline V gene lookup returns CDR1 MNHEY and CDR2 SVGAGI. This CDR3 contains 16 residues. Here the CDR3 DNA reads TGTGCCAGCAGTTACTGGAGGGGAGCTGCAGGCTACGAGCAGTACTTC. Residues: CASSYWRGAAGYEQYF.

The rearrangement uses TRBV29-1 and TRBJ1-1, with a tentative D call TRBD1 (5 bases). Germline assignment: CDR1 SQVTM and CDR2 ANQGSEA. The CDR3 has 12 amino acids. Trimming left V 7 bases short and J 6 bases short, with 15 bases between. In nucleotides, the CDR3 is TGCAGCGCTACAACCCGGGACGCTGAAGCTTTCTTT. Amino acids: CSATTRDAEAFF.

The chain joins TRBV27 to TRBJ2-1; the D is unclear. Trimming pared 4 bases from V and 3 bases from J, leaving 7 bases between. The germline gives CDR1 MNHEY, CDR2 SMNVEV (reference sequence). The CDR3 consists of 13 residues. The CDR3 spells CASSSVRYNEQFF. DNA for the CDR3: TGTGCCAGCAGTTCCGTCCGCTACAATGAGCAGTTCTTC.

The rearrangement uses TRBV27 and TRBJ2-1; maybe TRBD1 (5 bases). Trimming shortened V by 5 bases and J by 7 bases, and 9 bases separated the two germline ends. The germline gives CDR1 MNHEY, CDR2 SMNVEV (reference sequence). The CDR3 length is 12 residues. CDR3 DNA sequence: TGTGCCAGCAGTCCAGGGTGGAATGAGCAGTTCTTC. It yields the protein CASSPGWNEQFF.

This rearrangement joins TRBV19 to TRBJ2-2; no firm D call. This CDR3 contains 12 residues. The ends were cut back, 4 bases at V and 7 bases at J, with 7 bases in the middle. The germline V gene has CDR1 LNHDA and CDR2 SQIVND (reference sequence). The CDR3 bases are TGTGCCAGTAGTAAGGCCGGCGGGGAGCTGTTTTTT. Its translation: CASSKAGGELFF.

V and J are TRBV7-8 and TRBJ2-1; D might be TRBD1 (5 bases). CDR1 and CDR2 (germline): SGHVS, FQNEAQ. This CDR3 region has 16 residues. Trimming pared 5 bases from V and 7 bases from J, leaving 21 bases between. This chain's CDR3 is CASSPVVGRVKNEQFF. CDR3 coding DNA: TGTGCCAGCAGCCCTGTCGTTGGCAGGGTGAAGAATGAGCAGTTCTTC.

The genes are TRBV7-3 and TRBJ1-5; TRBD1 matches 10 bases. V lost 3 bases and J lost 7; bases outside the gene matches: 0. This CDR3 is 13 amino acids long. The germline CDR1 and CDR2 sequences are SGHTA and FQGTGA. In nucleotides, the CDR3 is TGTGCCAGCAGCTTGGGACAGGGGCAGCCCCAGCATTTT. Its protein product is CASSLGQGQPQHF.

The chain couples TRBV6-1 to TRBJ2-1; D unclear. V was clipped by 3 bases and J by 10 bases, with 7 bases between them. In germline, CDR1 is MNHNS, CDR2 SASEGT. The CDR3 has 11 amino acids. CDR3 nucleotide sequence: TGTGCCAGCAGTGAGGGATACGAGCAGTTCTTC. It specifies CASSEGYEQFF.

The CDR3 spells CASSTPPGYGELFF. DNA for the CDR3: TGTGCCAGCAGTACCCCCCCGGGGTACGGGGAGCTGTTTTTT. The rearrangement links TRBV6-2 or TRBV6-3 to TRBJ2-2, with a weak D call TRBD2 (5 bases). The germline V gene has CDR1 MNHEY and CDR2 SVGEGT. CDR3 length: 14 amino acids. Trimming took 5 bases from V and 7 from J, leaving 14 bases between them.

This sequence joins TRBV15 and TRBJ1-5; 9 nucleotides agree with TRBD1. This CDR3 has 13 residues. V shed 1 base and J 10 bases; nucleotides not matched to a gene: 2. Germline V lookup: CDR1 LNHNV, CDR2 YYDKDF (reference sequence). CDR3 residues: CATSRGGQGPQHF. DNA of the CDR3: TGTGCCACCAGCAGAGGGGGACAGGGACCCCAGCATTTT.

The chain recombines TRBV6-5 with TRBJ1-6, with D possibly TRBD1 on 5 matching bases. Germline V gene sequence: CDR1 MNHEY, CDR2 SVGAGI. The CDR3 sequence is 14 residues long. The germline V and J ends were trimmed by 9 bases and 7 bases, with 16 bases remaining between them. The CDR3 reads CASRPGPTNSPLHF. CDR3 nucleotides: TGTGCCAGTCGTCCGGGACCGACCAATTCACCCCTCCACTTT.

V gene TRBV18 combines with J gene TRBJ1-1; D is unresolved. The CDR3 has 16 amino acids. CDR1 is KGHSH, CDR2 LQKENI, per germline. V was pared by 1 base and J by 7 bases, with 19 bases between. The CDR3 here is CASSPLPLGALVEAFF. CDR3 nucleotide sequence: TGTGCCAGCTCACCACTCCCGCTTGGAGCTCTGGTTGAAGCTTTCTTT.

The chain links TRBV3-1 (or the pseudogene TRBV3-2) to TRBJ1-4; D may be TRBD1 (5 bases). Germline V CDR1 and CDR2: LGHDT, YNNKEL (reference sequence). V was trimmed by 1 base and J by 5 bases, leaving 11 bases between them. The CDR3 consists of 15 residues. The CDR3 here is CASSQGVGANEKLFF. CDR3 DNA sequence: TGTGCCAGCAGCCAAGGCGTCGGGGCAAATGAAAAACTGTTTTTT.

The chain links TRBV24-1 to TRBJ2-5; tentative D call: TRBD1 (5 bases). Trimming left V 4 bases short and J 3 bases short, with 8 bases between. The CDR3 is 13 amino acids. Germline CDR1 and CDR2: KGHDR and SFDVKD. Written as DNA, the CDR3 is TGTGCCACCAGTGAGCTGACAGAAGAGACCCAGTACTTC. Its protein product is CATSELTEETQYF.

This chain connects TRBV29-1 to TRBJ2-7; the D gene is possibly TRBD1 (6 bases). Germline V gene lookup returns CDR1 SQVTM and CDR2 ANQGSEA. The V end lost 0 bases, the J end lost 3 bases, and 9 bases lay between the germline ends. This CDR3 is 13 amino acids long. The CDR3 sequence: CSVEEQGFYEQYF. The DNA for the CDR3 is TGCAGCGTTGAAGAACAGGGTTTCTACGAGCAGTACTTC.

The rearrangement joins TRBV6-5 to TRBJ1-2; the match to TRBD1 covers 9 bases. The CDR3 totals 14 residues. Unmatched junction bases numbered 7, after V lost 7 bases and J lost 4 bases. CDR1 is MNHEY, CDR2 SVGAGI, per germline. CDR3 residues: CASKTGGWGYGYTF. CDR3 coding DNA: TGTGCCAGCAAAACAGGGGGCTGGGGCTATGGCTACACCTTC.

V and J are TRBV25-1 and TRBJ2-5; 7 bases are shared with TRBD1. From germline, CDR1 is MGHDK and CDR2 SYGVNS. The length of the CDR3 is 14 residues. V dropped 3 bases and J dropped 4; count of bases not matched to a gene: 5. The CDR3 DNA reads TGTGCCAGCAGTGATTGGGACAGAGGAGAGACCCAGTACTTC. The encoded protein is CASSDWDRGETQYF.

V and J are TRBV15 and TRBJ2-3, with D tentatively TRBD2 (6 bases). The CDR3 loop spans 16 amino acids. V lost 1 base to trimming and J lost 5 bases, with 16 bases between them. CDR1 is LNHNV and CDR2 is YYDKDF in the germline V gene (reference sequence). The CDR3 loop reads CATSRARLPAGDTQYF. The CDR3 nucleotides read TGTGCCACCAGCAGAGCTAGACTCCCAGCGGGAGATACGCAGTATTTT.

V gene TRBV4-2 combines with J gene TRBJ2-1; TRBD2 is a possible D gene (6 bases). CDR3 length: 15 residues. CDR1 LGHNA and CDR2 YNFKEQ come from the germline V gene. Trimming stripped 1 base from V and 7 bases from J, with 14 bases between. The CDR3 DNA sequence: TGTGCCAGCAGCCAAGCCTCGGGGGAGAGTAATGAGCAGTTCTTC. Its protein product is CASSQASGESNEQFF.

This chain joins TRBV4-2 and TRBJ2-1, with D possibly being TRBD2 (5 bases). Deletions cut 1 base from V and 8 bases from J, with 15 bases between. This CDR3 is built from 15 residues. Looked up from germline, CDR1 is LGHNA and CDR2 is YNFKEQ. CDR3 in DNA: TGTGCCAGCAGCCAAGGTGGCGAGGCCGGGGATGAGCAGTTCTTC. As protein: CASSQGGEAGDEQFF.